This entry lists 8 T cell receptor beta chains sequenced from one sample in a study of T cells in Graves' hyperthyroidism and ophthalmopathy. Authors of the study amplified TCR beta CDR3 regions from RNA transcripts. An initial round of RT-PCR targeting the TCR CDR3 relied on the HTBI primer set. One entry per CDR3 protein, called by TCRdb with MiXCR from the multiplex PCR reads. This table has 750,000 to 900,000 distinct CDR3 sequences, around 38% appearing once. The material sequenced was blood. These receptors were taken from a man aged 18 to 30 with Graves' hyperthyroidism.

This clonotype was counted ten times or more. The gene calls are TRBV7-3 and TRBJ2-7, with TRBD2 identical over 9 bases. Germline CDR1 and CDR2: SGHTA and FQGTGA. The CDR3 length is 15 residues. Trimming took 5 bases from V and 6 from J; bases not matched to a gene: 11. CDR3 sequence reads: CASSLGLAGAGEQYF. The CDR3 coding sequence is TGTGCCAGCAGCCTCGGTTTAGCGGGGGCCGGCGAGCAGTACTTC.

This clonotype was counted ten times or more. The chain joins TRBV5-5 to TRBJ2-6, with unresolved D. CDR1 is SGHKS and CDR2 is YYEKEE in the germline V gene (reference sequence). The CDR3 loop spans 14 amino acids. V gave up 1 base and J gave up 2 bases, with 4 bases separating them. CDR3 in DNA: TGTGCCAGCAGCTTGATGGCTGGGGCCAACGTCCTGACTTTC. This codes for CASSLMAGANVLTF.

In its sample, this clonotype was seen a few times. V usage is TRBV3-1 and J usage is TRBJ2-5; possibly TRBD1 or TRBD2 for D (5 bases each). V was cut by 1 base and J by 7 bases, with 16 bases left in between. This CDR3 has 15 residues. Per the germline V gene, CDR1 is LGHDT and CDR2 is YNNKEL (reference sequence). The CDR3 sequence is CASSQVGTPPRTQYF. The CDR3 nucleotides read TGTGCCAGCAGCCAAGTAGGGACCCCTCCCCGGACCCAGTACTTC.

There are many counts of this clonotype. V is TRBV19 and J is TRBJ1-1, with D unresolved. Germline V lookup: CDR1 LNHDA, CDR2 SQIVND (reference sequence). Trimming pared 10 bases from V and 3 bases from J, leaving 18 bases between. The CDR3 is 14 amino acids. CDR3 DNA sequence: TGTGCCACTTATGACGGGCCCCAAGACACTGAAGCTTTCTTT. Protein product: CATYDGPQDTEAFF.

The rearrangement joins TRBV12-3 or TRBV12-4 to TRBJ1-5; D remains unclear. The CDR3 is 15 amino acids. V was trimmed by 4 bases and J by 0 bases, leaving 10 bases between them. The CDR3 loop reads CASSWSLYSNQPQHF. CDR3 DNA sequence: TGTGCCAGCAGTTGGTCATTATATAGCAATCAGCCCCAGCATTTT.

The chain employs TRBV2 and TRBJ1-5; TRBD1 agrees at 8 bases. The V gene's germline CDR1 is SNHLY and CDR2 FYNNEI. J lost 4 bases, V lost 6 bases, and 5 bases had no gene match. The CDR3 is made up of 14 amino acids. CDR3 coding DNA: TGTGCCAGCAGGTGGACAGGGCGTAATCAGCCCCAGCATTTT. This translates into CASRWTGRNQPQHF. Using reference TRBV2 and TRBJ1-5 for the parts outside the CDR3, the full variable domain is EPEVTQTPSHQVTQMGQEVILRCVPISNHLYFYWYRQILGQKVEFLVSFYNNEISEKSEIFDDQFSVERPDGSNFTLKIRSTKLEDSAMYFCASRWTGRNQPQHFGDGTRLSIL.

The V and J genes are TRBV19 and TRBJ1-5; D uncertain. Per germline, CDR1 LNHDA and CDR2 SQIVND (reference sequence). The CDR3 has 13 amino acids. The V and J ends lost 4 bases and 7 bases respectively, with 11 bases between them. The CDR3 loop is CASSKEGFQPQHF. As DNA, the CDR3 is TGTGCCAGTAGTAAGGAGGGTTTCCAGCCCCAGCATTTT.

This clonotype showed up just a few times. The V call is TRBV7-6, the J call TRBJ2-5; D remains unclear. V was shortened by 6 bases and J by 2 bases, with 10 bases between the two germline ends. The length of the CDR3 is 13 residues. Germline CDR1 SGHVS, CDR2 FNYEAQ. The CDR3 reads CASRSFWQETQYF. Written as DNA, the CDR3 is TGTGCCAGCAGGTCCTTTTGGCAAGAGACCCAGTACTTC.